This TCR beta chain was recovered during a study of T cells in Graves' hyperthyroidism and ophthalmopathy. V was clipped by 5 bases and J by 1 base; unmatched bases: 8. There are 17 residues in the CDR3. Per the germline V gene, CDR1 is PRHDT and CDR2 is FYEKMQ (reference sequence). Amplified TCR beta CDR3 regions derived from RNA transcripts. First-round RT-PCR targeting the TCR CDR3 was performed with the HTBI primer set. TCRdb re-analysed the multiplex PCR reads in MiXCR, keeping a single row per CDR3 protein. The sample holds under 700,000 distinct CDR3 sequences, approximately 15% seen once. As regards this clonotype: No antigen is known for it.

Findings and limits, study-wide: Blood also showed most of the thyroid clonotypes that were expanded above 0.001.

The V call is TRBV13, the J call TRBJ2-5, with 12 bases identical to TRBD2. The specimen was blood. The sequence derives from a woman in her late teens or twenties with Graves' hyperthyroidism. CDR3 in amino acids: CASSPGSSGRGQETQYF. CDR3 bases: TGTGCCAGCAGCCCAGGCTCTAGCGGGAGGGGCCAAGAGACCCAGTACTTC.